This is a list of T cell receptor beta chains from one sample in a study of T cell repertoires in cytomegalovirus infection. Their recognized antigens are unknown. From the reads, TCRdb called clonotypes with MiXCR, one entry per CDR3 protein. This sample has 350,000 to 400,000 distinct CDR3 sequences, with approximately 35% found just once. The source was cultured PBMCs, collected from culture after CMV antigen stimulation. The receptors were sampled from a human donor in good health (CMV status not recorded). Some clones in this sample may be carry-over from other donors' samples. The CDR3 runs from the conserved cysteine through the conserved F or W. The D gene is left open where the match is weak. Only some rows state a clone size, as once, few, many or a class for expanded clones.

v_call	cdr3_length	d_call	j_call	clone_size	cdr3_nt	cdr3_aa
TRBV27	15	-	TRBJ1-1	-	TGTGCCAGCAGTCAAAGTCGACTGTGGAACACTGAAGCTTTCTTT	CASSQSRLWNTEAFF
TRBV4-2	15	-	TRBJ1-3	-	TGTGCCAGCACGAGAGAGGCGGGCTCTGGAAACACCATATATTTT	CASTREAGSGNTIYF
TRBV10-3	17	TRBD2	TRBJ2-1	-	TGTGCCATCAGTGAGACACTAGCGGGAGGGGGCTACAATGAGCAGTTCTTC	CAISETLAGGGYNEQFF
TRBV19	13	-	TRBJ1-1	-	TGTGCCAGTAGTACCCCCCCAGCGCCTAAAGCTTTCTTT	CASSTPPAPKAFF
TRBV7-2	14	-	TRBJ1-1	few	TGTGCCAGCAGCTTACGGGGCTTCAACACTGAAGCTTTCTTT	CASSLRGFNTEAFF
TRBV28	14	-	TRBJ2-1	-	TGTGCCAGCAGTTCAGGAGGGGAGTACAATGAGCAGTTCTTC	CASSSGGEYNEQFF
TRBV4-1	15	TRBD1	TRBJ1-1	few	TGCGCCAGCAGCCAACCACAGGGGCTGAACACTGAAGCTTTCTTT	CASSQPQGLNTEAFF
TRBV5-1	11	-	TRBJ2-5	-	TGCGCCAGCAGAAGACAAGAGACCCAGTACTTC	CASRRQETQYF
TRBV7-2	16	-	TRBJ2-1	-	TGTGCCAGCAGCTTAGAGCGGATAGTCGGTTACAATGAGCAGTTCTTC	CASSLERIVGYNEQFF
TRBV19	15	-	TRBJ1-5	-	TGTGCCAGTAGTATGTCGTCAGGGGAAGGTCAGCCCCAGCATTTT	CASSMSSGEGQPQHF
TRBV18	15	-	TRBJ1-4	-	TGTGCCAGCTCACCGGACAGATCAACTAATGAAAAACTGTTTTTT	CASSPDRSTNEKLFF
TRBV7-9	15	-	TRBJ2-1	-	TGTGCCAGCAGCTTCTTAGCGGCCTCCTACAATGAGCAGTTCTTC	CASSFLAASYNEQFF
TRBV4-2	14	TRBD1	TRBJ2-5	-	TGTGCCAGCAGCCACTCCGGACAGGGAGAGACCCAGTACTTC	CASSHSGQGETQYF
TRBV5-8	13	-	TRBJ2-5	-	TGTGCCAGCAGCTTAGGCGAGTCGGAGACCCAGTACTTC	CASSLGESETQYF
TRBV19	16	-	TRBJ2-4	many	TGTGCCAGTAGTACAGGGGAAACTGGAGTCAAAAACATTCAGTACTTC	CASSTGETGVKNIQYF
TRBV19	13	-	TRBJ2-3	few	TGTGCCAGTAGAACGGACCCCAGAGATACGCAGTATTTT	CASRTDPRDTQYF
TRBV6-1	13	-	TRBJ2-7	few	TGTGCCAGCAGTTTTGGCAGGGTCTACGAGCAGTACTTC	CASSFGRVYEQYF
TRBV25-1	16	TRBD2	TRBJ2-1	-	TGTGCCAGCAGCCGGACTAGCGGGAGAGGGTACAATGAGCAGTTCTTC	CASSRTSGRGYNEQFF
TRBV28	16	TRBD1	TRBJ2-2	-	TGTGCCAGCAGTTTAGTGGACAGGATGAACACCGGGGAGCTGTTTTTT	CASSLVDRMNTGELFF
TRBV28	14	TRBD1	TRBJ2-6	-	TGTGCCAGCAGTGGGACAGGGGGGCTCCGGGTCCTGACTTTC	CASSGTGGLRVLTF
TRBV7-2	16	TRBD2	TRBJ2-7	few	TGTGCCAGCAGCTTATTCCTAGCGGGAGGTTTATACGAGCAGTACTTC	CASSLFLAGGLYEQYF
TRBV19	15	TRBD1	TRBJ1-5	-	TGTGCCAGTACCGACAGGGGTCGGAGCAATCAGCCCCAGCATTTT	CASTDRGRSNQPQHF
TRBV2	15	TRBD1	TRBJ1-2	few	TGTGCCAGCAAGGACCCCGGGACAGGGAAAAATGGCTACACCTTC	CASKDPGTGKNGYTF
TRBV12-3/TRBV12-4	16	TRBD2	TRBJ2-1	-	TGTGCCAGCAGGGCCCAGGGGCGGGAGGGTTACAATGAGCAGTTCTTC	CASRAQGREGYNEQFF
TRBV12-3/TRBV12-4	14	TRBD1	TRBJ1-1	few	TGTGCCAGCAGTTTGCACAGGGGAAACACTGAAGCTTTCTTT	CASSLHRGNTEAFF
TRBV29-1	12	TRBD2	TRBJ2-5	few	TGCAGCGTTGACCTGACTAGCGGGACCCAGTACTTC	CSVDLTSGTQYF
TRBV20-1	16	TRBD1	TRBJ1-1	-	TGCAGTGCAGAGATCTACAGGGGCTGGAGGAACACTGAAGCTTTCTTT	CSAEIYRGWRNTEAFF
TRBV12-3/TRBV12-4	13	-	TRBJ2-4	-	TGTGCCAGCAGCCTAGAGATCAGGAACATTCAGTACTTC	CASSLEIRNIQYF
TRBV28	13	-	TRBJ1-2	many	TGTGCCAGCAGACCCTCAGCCACTCATGGCTACACCTTC	CASRPSATHGYTF
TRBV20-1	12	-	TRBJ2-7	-	TGCAGTGCTAGGGTTACGGGTCGGGGGCAGTACTTC	CSARVTGRGQYF
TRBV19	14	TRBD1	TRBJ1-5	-	TGTGCCACCCAGACAGGGGGTGGCAATCAGCCCCAGCATTTT	CATQTGGGNQPQHF
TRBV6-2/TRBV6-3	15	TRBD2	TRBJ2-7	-	TGTGCCAGCAAGCTACTAGCGGGAGCGTTATACGAGCAGTACTTC	CASKLLAGALYEQYF
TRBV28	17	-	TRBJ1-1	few	TGTGCCAGCAGTTTACCCCAGTGGAGGGCGCAAGGCACTGAAGCTTTCTTT	CASSLPQWRAQGTEAFF
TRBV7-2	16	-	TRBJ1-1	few	TGTGCCAGCAGCCTCGGACACCGGAGGGTGAACACTGAAGCTTTCTTT	CASSLGHRRVNTEAFF
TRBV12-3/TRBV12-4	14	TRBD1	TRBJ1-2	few	TGTGCCAGCAGTTTTGCGGGACAGGGGATGGGCTACACCTTC	CASSFAGQGMGYTF
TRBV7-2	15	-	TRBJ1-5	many	TGTGCCAGCAGCTTAGCAGGGGATGGCAATCAGCCCCAGCATTTT	CASSLAGDGNQPQHF
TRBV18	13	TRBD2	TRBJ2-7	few	TGTGCCAGCTCACCGTCCGGGGGGGCCGAGCAGTACTTC	CASSPSGGAEQYF
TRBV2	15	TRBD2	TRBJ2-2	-	TGTGCCAGCAGTGAGGTGACTAGCGGTACCGGGGAGCTGTTTTTT	CASSEVTSGTGELFF
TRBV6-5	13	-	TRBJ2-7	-	TGTGCCAGCAGTTACCAGGAGCCCTACGAGCAGTACTTC	CASSYQEPYEQYF
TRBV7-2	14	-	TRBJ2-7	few	TGTGCCAGCAGCAGCAACGGGATACGGGGCGAGCAGTACTTC	CASSSNGIRGEQYF
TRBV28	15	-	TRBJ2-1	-	TGTGCCATCACTTATGATACGACTCGCCTAAATGAGCAGTTCTTC	CAITYDTTRLNEQFF
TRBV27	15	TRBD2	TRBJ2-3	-	TGTGCCAGCAGTAGGAGCGGGGTGGGGACAGATACGCAGTATTTT	CASSRSGVGTDTQYF